The rows below give T cell receptor beta chains drawn from one sample of a study of cytotoxic CD8 clonotypes in ibrutinib-treated CLL. Measured with immunoSEQ multiplex PCR; TCRdb has only the in-frame clones, and not every one. The data hold about 130,000 clones, with more than 75% observed a single time. Sequencing was performed on PBMCs, taken after 24 months of ibrutinib treatment. The source is a human donor with chronic lymphocytic leukemia. CDR3s include the opening cysteine and the closing phenylalanine or tryptophan. Fields, in order: J gene, D gene, clone size, V gene, CDR3 protein, CDR3 DNA. D genes are given only for firm matches. Some rows have no size entry. The others give once, few or many, or a class for an expanded clone.

j_gene: TRBJ1-2
d_gene: NA
abundance: few
v_gene: TRBV5-1
CDR3aa: CASTGNNNYGYTF
CDR3nt: TGCGCCAGCACAGGGAATAACAACTATGGCTACACCTTC

j_gene: TRBJ2-5
d_gene: NA
abundance: many
v_gene: TRBV29-1
CDR3aa: CSVEVRGTQYF
CDR3nt: TGCAGCGTTGAAGTCCGAGGGACCCAGTACTTC

j_gene: TRBJ2-6
d_gene: TRBD2
abundance: once
v_gene: TRBV18
CDR3aa: CASSPPGGTGANVLTF
CDR3nt: TGTGCCAGCTCACCACCGGGAGGGACTGGGGCCAACGTCCTGACTTTC

j_gene: TRBJ1-2
d_gene: NA
abundance: NA
v_gene: TRBV2
CDR3aa: CASSDRPPGPYGYTF
CDR3nt: TGTGCCAGCAGTGACAGGCCCCCCGGCCCCTATGGCTACACCTTC

j_gene: TRBJ2-3
d_gene: TRBD2
abundance: NA
v_gene: TRBV27
CDR3aa: CASKLAGTTSTDTQYF
CDR3nt: TGTGCCAGCAAACTAGCGGGGACTACTAGCACAGATACGCAGTATTTT

j_gene: TRBJ2-7
d_gene: NA
abundance: NA
v_gene: TRBV6-1
CDR3aa: CASTASLGSYEQYF
CDR3nt: TGTGCCAGCACCGCCTCCCTGGGGTCCTACGAGCAGTACTTC

j_gene: TRBJ2-5
d_gene: NA
abundance: NA
v_gene: TRBV30
CDR3aa: CAWSNLFGLGETQYF
CDR3nt: TGTGCCTGGAGTAATCTTTTCGGGTTGGGGGAGACCCAGTACTTC

j_gene: TRBJ2-1
d_gene: NA
abundance: NA
v_gene: TRBV5-1
CDR3aa: CASKGEGYNEQFF
CDR3nt: TGCGCCAGCAAGGGAGAGGGCTACAATGAGCAGTTCTTC

j_gene: TRBJ2-1
d_gene: TRBD2
abundance: NA
v_gene: TRBV7-8
CDR3aa: CASSPRTSGGDNEQFF
CDR3nt: TGTGCCAGCAGCCCGAGGACTAGCGGGGGGGACAATGAGCAGTTCTTC

j_gene: TRBJ2-5
d_gene: NA
abundance: once
v_gene: TRBV10-3
CDR3aa: CAISSGETQYF
CDR3nt: TGTGCCATCAGTAGTGGAGAGACCCAGTACTTC

j_gene: TRBJ2-5
d_gene: NA
abundance: NA
v_gene: TRBV9
CDR3aa: CASSVGTIQETQYF
CDR3nt: TGTGCCAGCAGCGTAGGGACAATCCAAGAGACCCAGTACTTC

j_gene: TRBJ2-2
d_gene: TRBD2
abundance: NA
v_gene: TRBV4-3
CDR3aa: CASSQGLAGNTGELFF
CDR3nt: TGCGCCAGCAGCCAAGGTCTAGCGGGAAACACCGGGGAGCTGTTTTTT

j_gene: TRBJ2-1
d_gene: NA
abundance: NA
v_gene: TRBV29-1
CDR3aa: CSVGGGPRSYNEQFF
CDR3nt: TGCAGCGTTGGGGGGGGGCCCCGCTCCTACAATGAGCAGTTCTTC

j_gene: TRBJ2-3
d_gene: NA
abundance: NA
v_gene: TRBV5-1
CDR3aa: CASSLGPTDTQYF
CDR3nt: TGCGCCAGCAGCTTGGGCCCAACAGATACGCAGTATTTT

j_gene: TRBJ1-1
d_gene: TRBD1
abundance: few
v_gene: TRBV18
CDR3aa: CASSRGVWTEAFF
CDR3nt: TGTGCCAGCTCCAGGGGGGTTTGGACTGAAGCTTTCTTT

j_gene: TRBJ1-1
d_gene: NA
abundance: NA
v_gene: TRBV11-2
CDR3aa: CASSLTANTEAFF
CDR3nt: TGTGCCAGCAGCTTGACGGCTAACACTGAAGCTTTCTTT

j_gene: TRBJ1-5
d_gene: NA
abundance: NA
v_gene: TRBV4-2
CDR3aa: CASSQVPPGYQPQHF
CDR3nt: TGTGCCAGCAGCCAAGTCCCCCCGGGTTATCAGCCCCAGCATTTT

j_gene: TRBJ2-5
d_gene: TRBD2
abundance: once
v_gene: TRBV13
CDR3aa: CASSPIAGEERETQYF
CDR3nt: TGTGCCAGCAGCCCCATAGCGGGAGAGGAGAGGGAGACCCAGTACTTC

j_gene: TRBJ2-3
d_gene: TRBD1
abundance: few
v_gene: TRBV29-1
CDR3aa: CSVEEGQGDIQDPTDTQYF
CDR3nt: TGCAGCGTTGAAGAGGGACAGGGCGATATACAGGACCCCACAGATACGCAGTATTTT

j_gene: TRBJ2-1
d_gene: NA
abundance: NA
v_gene: TRBV7-3
CDR3aa: CASSFQSSSYNEQFF
CDR3nt: TGTGCCAGCAGCTTCCAATCCAGCTCCTACAATGAGCAGTTCTTC